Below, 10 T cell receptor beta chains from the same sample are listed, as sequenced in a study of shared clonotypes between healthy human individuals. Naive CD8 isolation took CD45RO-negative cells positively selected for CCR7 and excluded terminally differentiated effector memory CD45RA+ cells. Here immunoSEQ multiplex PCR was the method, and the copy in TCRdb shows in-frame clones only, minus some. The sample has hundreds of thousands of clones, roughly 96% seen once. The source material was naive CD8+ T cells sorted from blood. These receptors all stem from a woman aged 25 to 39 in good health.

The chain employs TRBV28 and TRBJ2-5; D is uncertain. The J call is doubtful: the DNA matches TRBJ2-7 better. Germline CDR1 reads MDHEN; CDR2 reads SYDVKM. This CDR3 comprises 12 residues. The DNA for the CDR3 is TGTGCCAGCACCGACCAAGACTACGAGCAGTACTTC. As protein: CASTDQDYEQYF.

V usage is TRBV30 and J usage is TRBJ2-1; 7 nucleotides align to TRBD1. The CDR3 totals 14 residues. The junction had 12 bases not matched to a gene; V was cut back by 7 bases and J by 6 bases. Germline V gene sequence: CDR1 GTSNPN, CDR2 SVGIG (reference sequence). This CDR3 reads CALEERDSFNEQFF. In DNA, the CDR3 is TGTGCCTTGGAGGAACGGGACAGTTTCAATGAGCAGTTCTTC.

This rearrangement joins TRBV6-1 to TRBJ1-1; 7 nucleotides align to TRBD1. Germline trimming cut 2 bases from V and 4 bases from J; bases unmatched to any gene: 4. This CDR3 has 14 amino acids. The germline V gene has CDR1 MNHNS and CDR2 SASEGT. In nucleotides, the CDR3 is TGTGCCAGCAGTGAATCAGGGGGTTTCACTGAAGCTTTCTTT. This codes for CASSESGGFTEAFF.

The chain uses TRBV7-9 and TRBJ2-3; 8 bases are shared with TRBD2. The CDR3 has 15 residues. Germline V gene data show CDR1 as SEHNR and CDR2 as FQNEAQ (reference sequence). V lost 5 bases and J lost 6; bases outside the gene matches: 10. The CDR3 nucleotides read TGTGCCAGCAGCCAAAGCGGGAGTTCGGGTGATACGCAGTATTTT. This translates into CASSQSGSSGDTQYF.

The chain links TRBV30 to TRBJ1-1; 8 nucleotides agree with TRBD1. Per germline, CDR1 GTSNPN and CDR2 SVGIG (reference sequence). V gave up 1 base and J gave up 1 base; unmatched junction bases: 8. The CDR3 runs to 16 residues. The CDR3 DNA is TGTGCCTGGAGTGGAGATAGGGACAGGACGAACACTGAAGCTTTCTTT. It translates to CAWSGDRDRTNTEAFF.

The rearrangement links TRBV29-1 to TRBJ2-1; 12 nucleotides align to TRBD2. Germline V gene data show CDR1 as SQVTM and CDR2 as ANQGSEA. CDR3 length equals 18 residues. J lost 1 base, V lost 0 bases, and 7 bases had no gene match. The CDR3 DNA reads TGCAGCGTTGAAGAAGGGGGACTAGCGGGCCATTCCTACAATGAGCAGTTCTTC. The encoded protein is CSVEEGGLAGHSYNEQFF.

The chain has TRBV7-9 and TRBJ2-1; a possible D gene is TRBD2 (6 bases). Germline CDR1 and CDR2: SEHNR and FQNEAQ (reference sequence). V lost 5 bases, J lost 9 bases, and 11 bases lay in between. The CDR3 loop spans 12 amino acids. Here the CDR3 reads CASSPGGTEQFF. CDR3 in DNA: TGTGCCAGCAGCCCAGGCGGGACTGAGCAGTTCTTC.

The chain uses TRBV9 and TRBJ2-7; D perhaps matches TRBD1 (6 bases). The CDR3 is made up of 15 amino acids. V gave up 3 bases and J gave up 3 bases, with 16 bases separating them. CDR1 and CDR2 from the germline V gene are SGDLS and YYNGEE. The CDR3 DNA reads TGTGCCAGCAGCGATTCTCGGGACACCTACTACGAGCAGTACTTC. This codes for CASSDSRDTYYEQYF.

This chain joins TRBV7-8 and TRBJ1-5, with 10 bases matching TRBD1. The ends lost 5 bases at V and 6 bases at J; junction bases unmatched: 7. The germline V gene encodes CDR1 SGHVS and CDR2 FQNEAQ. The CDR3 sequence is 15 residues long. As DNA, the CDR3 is TGTGCCAGCAGCCGCGACAGGGGGCGCGTTCAGCCCCAGCATTTT. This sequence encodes CASSRDRGRVQPQHF.

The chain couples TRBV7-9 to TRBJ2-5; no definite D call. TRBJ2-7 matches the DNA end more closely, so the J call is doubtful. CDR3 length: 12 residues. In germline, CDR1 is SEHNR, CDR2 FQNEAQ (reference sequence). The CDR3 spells CASSPRPNEQYF. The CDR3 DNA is TGTGCCAGCAGCCCCCGCCCCAACGAGCAGTACTTC.